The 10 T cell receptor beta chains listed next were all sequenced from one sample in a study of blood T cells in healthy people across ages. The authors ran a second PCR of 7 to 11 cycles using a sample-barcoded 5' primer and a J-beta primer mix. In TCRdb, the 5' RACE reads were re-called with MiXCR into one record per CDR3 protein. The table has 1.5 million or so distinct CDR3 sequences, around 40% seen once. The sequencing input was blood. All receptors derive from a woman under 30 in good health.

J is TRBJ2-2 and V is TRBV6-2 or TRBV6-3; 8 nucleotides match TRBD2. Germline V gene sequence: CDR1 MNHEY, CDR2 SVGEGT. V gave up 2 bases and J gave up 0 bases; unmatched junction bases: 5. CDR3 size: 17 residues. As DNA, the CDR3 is TGTGCCAGCAGTTACGAAGCGGGGGAGGCGAACACCGGGGAGCTGTTTTTT. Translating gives CASSYEAGEANTGELFF.

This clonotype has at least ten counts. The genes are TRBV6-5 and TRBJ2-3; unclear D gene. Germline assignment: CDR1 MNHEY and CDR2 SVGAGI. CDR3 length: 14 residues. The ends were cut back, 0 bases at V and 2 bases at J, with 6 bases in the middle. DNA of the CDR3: TGTGCCAGCAGTTACTCGAGACTCACAGATACGCAGTATTTT. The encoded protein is CASSYSRLTDTQYF.

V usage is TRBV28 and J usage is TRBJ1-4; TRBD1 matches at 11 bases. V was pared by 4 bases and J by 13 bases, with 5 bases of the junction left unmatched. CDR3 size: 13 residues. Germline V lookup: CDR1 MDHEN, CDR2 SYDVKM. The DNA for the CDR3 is TGTGCCAGCAGTTATACCGGGACAGGGGGACTGTTTTTT. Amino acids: CASSYTGTGGLFF.

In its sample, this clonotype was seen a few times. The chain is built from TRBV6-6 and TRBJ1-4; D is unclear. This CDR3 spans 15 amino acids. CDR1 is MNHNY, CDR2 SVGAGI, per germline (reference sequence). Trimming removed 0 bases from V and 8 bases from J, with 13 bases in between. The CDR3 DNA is TGTGCCAGCAGTTACTCCCAGTCCGGTGGGGAAAAACTGTTTTTT. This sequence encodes CASSYSQSGGEKLFF.

CDR3 nucleotide sequence: TGTGCCAGCAGTCCGGGGACTAGGGGATCGAGTGAGCAGTTCTTC. Translation gives CASSPGTRGSSEQFF. V usage is TRBV6-6 and J usage is TRBJ2-1; 8 nucleotides align to TRBD2. The CDR3 extends over 15 amino acids. Germline-derived CDR1 and CDR2 are MNHNY and SVGAGI (reference sequence). The V segment lost 5 bases and the J segment 9 bases; nucleotides outside the gene matches: 12.

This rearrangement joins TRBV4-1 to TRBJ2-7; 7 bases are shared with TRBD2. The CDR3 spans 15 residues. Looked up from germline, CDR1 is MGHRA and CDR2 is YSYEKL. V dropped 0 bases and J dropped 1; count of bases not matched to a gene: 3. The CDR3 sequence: CASSQEGSGSYEQYF. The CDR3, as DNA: TGCGCCAGCAGCCAAGAAGGTAGCGGGTCCTACGAGCAGTACTTC.

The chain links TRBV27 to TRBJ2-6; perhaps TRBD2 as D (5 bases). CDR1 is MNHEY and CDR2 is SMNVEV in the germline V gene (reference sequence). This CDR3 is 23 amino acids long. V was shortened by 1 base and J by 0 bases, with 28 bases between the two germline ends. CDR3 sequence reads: CASSLYPSGVYLNAGSGANVLTF. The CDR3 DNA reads TGTGCCAGCAGTTTATACCCCTCCGGGGTTTATTTAAACGCGGGCTCTGGGGCCAACGTCCTGACTTTC.

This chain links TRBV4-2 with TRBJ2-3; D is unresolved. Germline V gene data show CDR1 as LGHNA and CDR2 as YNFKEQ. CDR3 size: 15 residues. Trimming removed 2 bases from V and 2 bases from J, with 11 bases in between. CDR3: CASSQFSSITDTQYF. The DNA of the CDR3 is TGTGCCAGCAGCCAATTTAGCTCCATCACAGATACGCAGTATTTT.

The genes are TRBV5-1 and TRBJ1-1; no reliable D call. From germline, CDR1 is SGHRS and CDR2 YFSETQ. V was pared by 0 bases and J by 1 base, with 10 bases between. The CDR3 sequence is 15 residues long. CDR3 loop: CASSLVGPPNTEAFF. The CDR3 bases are TGCGCCAGCAGCTTGGTTGGGCCCCCGAACACTGAAGCTTTCTTT.

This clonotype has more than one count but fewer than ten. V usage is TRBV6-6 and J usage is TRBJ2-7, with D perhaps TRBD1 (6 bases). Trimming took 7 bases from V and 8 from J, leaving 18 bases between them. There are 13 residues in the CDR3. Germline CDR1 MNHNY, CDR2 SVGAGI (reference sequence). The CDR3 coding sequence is TGTGCCAGCAACCAGTTTTCGGGACATCAGCAGTACTTC. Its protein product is CASNQFSGHQQYF.